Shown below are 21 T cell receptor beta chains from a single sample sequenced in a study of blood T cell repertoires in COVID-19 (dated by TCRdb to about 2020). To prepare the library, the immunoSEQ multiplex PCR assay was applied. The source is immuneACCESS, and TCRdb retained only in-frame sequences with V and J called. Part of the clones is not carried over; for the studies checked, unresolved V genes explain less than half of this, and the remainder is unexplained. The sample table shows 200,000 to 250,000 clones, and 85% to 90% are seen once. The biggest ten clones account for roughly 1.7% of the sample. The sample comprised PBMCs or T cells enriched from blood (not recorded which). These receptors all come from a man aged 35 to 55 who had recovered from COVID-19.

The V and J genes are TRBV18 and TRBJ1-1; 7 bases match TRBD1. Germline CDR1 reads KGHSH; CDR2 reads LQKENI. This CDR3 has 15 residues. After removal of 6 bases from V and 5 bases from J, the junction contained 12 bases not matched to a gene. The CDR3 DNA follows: TGTGCCAGCTCCGACAGGGACCGTGGTTGGACTGAAGCTTTCTTT. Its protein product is CASSDRDRGWTEAFF.

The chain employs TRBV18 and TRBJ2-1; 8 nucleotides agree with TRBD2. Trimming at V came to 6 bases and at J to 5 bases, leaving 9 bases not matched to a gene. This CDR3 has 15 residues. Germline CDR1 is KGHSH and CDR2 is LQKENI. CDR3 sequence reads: CASSPGTSGNNEQFF. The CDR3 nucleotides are TGTGCCAGCTCGCCCGGCACTAGCGGTAACAATGAGCAGTTCTTC.

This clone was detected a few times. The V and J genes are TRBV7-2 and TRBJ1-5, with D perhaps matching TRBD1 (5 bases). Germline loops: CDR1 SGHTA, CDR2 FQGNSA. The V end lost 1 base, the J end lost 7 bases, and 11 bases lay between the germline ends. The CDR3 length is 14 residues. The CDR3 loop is CASSLVSGNQPQHF. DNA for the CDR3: TGTGCCAGCAGCTTAGTATCAGGGAACCAGCCCCAGCATTTT.

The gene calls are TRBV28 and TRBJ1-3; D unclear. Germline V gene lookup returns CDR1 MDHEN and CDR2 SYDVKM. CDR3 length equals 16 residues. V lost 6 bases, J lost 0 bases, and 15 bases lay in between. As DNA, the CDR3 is TGTGCCAGCAGACCTCAATCCGGGAGCTCTGGAAACACCATATATTTT. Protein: CASRPQSGSSGNTIYF.

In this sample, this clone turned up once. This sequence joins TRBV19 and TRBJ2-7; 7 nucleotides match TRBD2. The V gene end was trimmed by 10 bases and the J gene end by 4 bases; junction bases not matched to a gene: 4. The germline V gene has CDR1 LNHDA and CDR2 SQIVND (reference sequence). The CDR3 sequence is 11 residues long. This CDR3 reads CATRSGYEQYF. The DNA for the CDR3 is TGTGCCACTCGTAGCGGGTACGAGCAGTACTTC.

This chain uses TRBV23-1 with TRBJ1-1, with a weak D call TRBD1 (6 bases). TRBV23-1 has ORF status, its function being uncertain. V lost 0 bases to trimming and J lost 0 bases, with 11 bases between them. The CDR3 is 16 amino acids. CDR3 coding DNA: TGCGCCAGCAGTCAATCCGGACAGCGGATGAACACTGAAGCTTTCTTT. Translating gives CASSQSGQRMNTEAFF.

CDR3 protein: CASSLYGDRVYYGYTF. The CDR3 region has the DNA TGTGCCAGCAGCTTATACGGGGACAGGGTATACTATGGCTACACCTTC. The chain combines TRBV13 with TRBJ1-2; 9 bases are shared with TRBD1. In germline, CDR1 is PRHDT, CDR2 FYEKMQ (reference sequence). The V segment lost 2 bases and the J segment 3 bases; nucleotides outside the gene matches: 7. This CDR3 region has 16 residues.

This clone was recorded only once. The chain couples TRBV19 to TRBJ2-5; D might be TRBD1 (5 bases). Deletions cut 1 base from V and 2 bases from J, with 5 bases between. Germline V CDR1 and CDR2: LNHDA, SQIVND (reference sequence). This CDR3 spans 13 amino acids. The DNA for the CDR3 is TGTGCCAGTAGTATAGCAGGGCAAGAGACCCAGTACTTC. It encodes CASSIAGQETQYF.

The CDR3 loop reads CASSLVVSGTYEQYF. The DNA for the CDR3 is TGTGCCAGCAGCTTAGTGGTTAGCGGGACCTACGAGCAGTACTTC. The chain employs TRBV11-2 and TRBJ2-7; TRBD2 agrees at 8 bases. The CDR3 spans 15 residues. Germline CDR1 and CDR2: SGHAT and FQNNGV. V lost 1 base to trimming and J lost 2 bases; unmatched junction nucleotides: 4.

This CDR3 reads CASSIWGRFDYGYTF. DNA for the CDR3: TGTGCCAGTAGTATTTGGGGCCGATTTGACTATGGCTACACCTTC. The rearrangement uses TRBV19 and TRBJ1-2; possibly TRBD1 for D (5 bases). The CDR3 extends over 15 amino acids. Germline V gives CDR1 LNHDA, CDR2 SQIVND (reference sequence). Trimming stripped 3 bases from V and 3 bases from J, with 14 bases between.

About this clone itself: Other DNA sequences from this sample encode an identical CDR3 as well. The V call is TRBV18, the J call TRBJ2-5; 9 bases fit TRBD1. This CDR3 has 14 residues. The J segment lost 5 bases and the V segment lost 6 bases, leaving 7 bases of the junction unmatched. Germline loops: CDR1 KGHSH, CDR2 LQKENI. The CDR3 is CASSQTGGRETQYF. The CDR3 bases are TGTGCCAGCTCGCAAACAGGGGGCCGGGAGACCCAGTACTTC.

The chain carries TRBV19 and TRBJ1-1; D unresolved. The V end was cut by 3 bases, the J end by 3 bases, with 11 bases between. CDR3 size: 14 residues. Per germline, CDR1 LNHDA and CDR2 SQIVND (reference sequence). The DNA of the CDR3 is TGTGCCAGTAGTATTGGTCAGGCCTACACTGAAGCTTTCTTT. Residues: CASSIGQAYTEAFF.

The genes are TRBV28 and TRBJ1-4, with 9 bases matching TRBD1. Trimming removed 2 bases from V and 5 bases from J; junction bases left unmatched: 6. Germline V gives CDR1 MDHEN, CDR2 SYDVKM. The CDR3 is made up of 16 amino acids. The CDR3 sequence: CASSLPRTGANEKLFF. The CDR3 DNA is TGTGCCAGCAGTTTACCCCGGACAGGGGCGAATGAAAAACTGTTTTTT.

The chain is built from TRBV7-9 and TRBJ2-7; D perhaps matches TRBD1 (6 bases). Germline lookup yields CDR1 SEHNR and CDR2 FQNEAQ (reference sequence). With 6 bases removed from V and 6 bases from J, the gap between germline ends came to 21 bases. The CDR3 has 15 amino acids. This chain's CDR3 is CASSPTTGMNSEQYF. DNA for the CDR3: TGTGCCAGCAGTCCTACTACAGGGATGAACAGCGAGCAGTACTTC.

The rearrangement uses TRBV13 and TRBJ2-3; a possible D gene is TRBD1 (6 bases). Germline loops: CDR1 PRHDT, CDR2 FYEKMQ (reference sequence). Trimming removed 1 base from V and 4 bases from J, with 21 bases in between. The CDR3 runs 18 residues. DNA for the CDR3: TGTGCCAGCAGCTTAGTAGATTTGGGGCAGGGGTTGGCAGATACGCAGTATTTT. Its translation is CASSLVDLGQGLADTQYF.

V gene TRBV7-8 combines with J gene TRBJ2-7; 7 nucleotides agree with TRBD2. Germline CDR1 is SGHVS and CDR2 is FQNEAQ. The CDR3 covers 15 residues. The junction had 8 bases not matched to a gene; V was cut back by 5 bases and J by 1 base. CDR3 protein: CASSDSLAVSYEQYF. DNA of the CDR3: TGTGCCAGCAGCGACAGCCTAGCGGTGTCCTACGAGCAGTACTTC.

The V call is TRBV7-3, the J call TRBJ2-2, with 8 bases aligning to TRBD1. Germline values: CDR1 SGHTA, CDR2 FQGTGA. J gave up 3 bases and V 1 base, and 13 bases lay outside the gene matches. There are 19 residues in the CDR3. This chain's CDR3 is CASSLNGRGRLQDTGELFF. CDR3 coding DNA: TGTGCCAGCAGCTTAAACGGCAGGGGGCGGCTTCAGGACACCGGGGAGCTGTTTTTT.

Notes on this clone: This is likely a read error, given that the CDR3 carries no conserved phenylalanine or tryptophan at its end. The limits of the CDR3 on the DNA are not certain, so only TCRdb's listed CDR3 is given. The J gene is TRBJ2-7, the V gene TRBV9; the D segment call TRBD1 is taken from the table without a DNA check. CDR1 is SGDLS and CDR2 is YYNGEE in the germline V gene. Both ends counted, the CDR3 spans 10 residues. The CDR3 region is CASSVAHTAR.

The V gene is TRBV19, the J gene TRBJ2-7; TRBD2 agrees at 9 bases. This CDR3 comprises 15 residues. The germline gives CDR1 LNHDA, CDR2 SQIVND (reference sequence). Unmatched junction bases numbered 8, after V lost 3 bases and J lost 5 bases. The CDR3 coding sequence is TGTGCCAGTAGTATGCCCGGGACTAGCACCCACGAGCAGTACTTC. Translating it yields CASSMPGTSTHEQYF.

The CDR3 nucleotides are TGTGCCAGCTCACCCCAGGGTTTGTCGGATGAGCAGTTCTTC. Translation: CASSPQGLSDEQFF. This rearrangement joins TRBV18 to TRBJ2-1; D perhaps matches TRBD1 (5 bases). This CDR3 region has 14 residues. Germline V CDR1 and CDR2: KGHSH, LQKENI. V lost 3 bases and J lost 8, with 14 bases in between. Combining the CDR3 with reference TRBV18 and TRBJ2-1 gives the whole variable domain NAGVMQNPRHLVRRRGQEARLRCSPMKGHSHVYWYRQLPEEGLKFMVYLQKENIIDESGMPKERFSAEFPKEGPSILRIQQVVRGDSAAYFCASSPQGLSDEQFFGPGTRLTVL.

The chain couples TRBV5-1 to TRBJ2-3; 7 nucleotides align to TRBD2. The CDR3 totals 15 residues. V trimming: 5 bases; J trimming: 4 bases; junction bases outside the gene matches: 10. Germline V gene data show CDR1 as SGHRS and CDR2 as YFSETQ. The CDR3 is CASSFGLGAADTQYF. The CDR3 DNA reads TGCGCCAGCAGTTTCGGACTAGGGGCGGCAGATACGCAGTATTTT.